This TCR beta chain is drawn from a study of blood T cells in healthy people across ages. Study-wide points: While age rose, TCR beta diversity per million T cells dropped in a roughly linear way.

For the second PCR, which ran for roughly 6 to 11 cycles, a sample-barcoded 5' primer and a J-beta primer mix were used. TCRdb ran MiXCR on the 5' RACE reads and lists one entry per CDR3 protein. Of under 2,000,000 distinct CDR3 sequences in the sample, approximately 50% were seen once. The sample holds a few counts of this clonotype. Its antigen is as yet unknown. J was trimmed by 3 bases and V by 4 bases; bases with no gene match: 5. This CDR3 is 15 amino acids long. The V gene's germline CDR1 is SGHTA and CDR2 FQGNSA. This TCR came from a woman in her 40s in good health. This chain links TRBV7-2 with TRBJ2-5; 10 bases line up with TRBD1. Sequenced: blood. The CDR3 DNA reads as TGTGCCAGCAGCTCGGGGACAGGGGCAAAAGAGACCCAGTACTTC. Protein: CASSSGTGAKETQYF.